This T cell receptor (beta chain) came from a study of post-analysis software for immune sequencing data. Findings and limits, study-wide: Significantly decreased normalized Chao1 diversity was recorded for multiple sclerosis patients relative to controls. By F measure, strong co-clustering occurred among samples prepared in the same batch. Patients had higher frequencies than controls of about five TRBV segments, including TRBV5-6, TRBV5-1 and TRBV20-1.

In regard to this clonotype: Its specificity is unknown.

CDR1 and CDR2 (germline): ENHRY, SYGVKD. The CDR3 spans 13 residues. Tagging with unique molecular identifiers was a feature of the TCR beta cDNA libraries. TCRdb re-called the PCR reads through MiXCR, storing one row per CDR3 protein. The repertoire holds around 400,000 distinct CDR3 sequences, with 30% to 45% as singletons. This TCR was sampled from a girl between 5 and 17 years old with multiple sclerosis. The chain recombines TRBV10-3 with TRBJ2-7; D perhaps matches TRBD2 (5 bases). With the DNA end fitting TRBJ2-5 better, the J assignment may be wrong. Sequenced material: blood. CDR3 amino acids: CATASEGLETQYF. Written as DNA, the CDR3 is TGTGCCACCGCAAGCGAGGGCCTGGAGACCCAGTACTTC.